These 27 T cell receptor beta chains came from one sample sequenced in a study of T cell clonality in common variable immunodeficiency. The protocol was immunoSEQ multiplex PCR, while the TCRdb copy is restricted to in-frame clones and leaves out a portion. The sample includes roughly 79,000 clones, none of them occurring once. Sequenced input: peripheral blood mononuclear cells. These receptors originate from a person between 18 and 75 years old in good health.

This clone was seen at least ten times. The sequenced fragment ends 3 residues before the CDR3 boundary, so the rest is inferred from the germline J gene. The J gene is TRBJ2-7, the V gene TRBV20-1; 8 nucleotides match TRBD1. This CDR3 is 12 amino acids long. Germline loops: CDR1 DFQATT, CDR2 SNEGSKA (reference sequence). V was pared by 7 bases and J by 3 bases, with 5 bases of the junction left unmatched. The CDR3 loop is CSVRDRGYEQYF. The part of the CDR3 DNA that was read is TGCAGTGTTCGAGACAGGGGCTACGAG.

This clone was seen repeatedly, ten times or more. The read ends 3 residues before the CDR3 terminus; that terminus is restored from the germline J gene. V is TRBV7-2 and J is TRBJ1-4; possible D gene TRBD1, 5 bases. Germline values: CDR1 SGHTA, CDR2 FQGNSA. The CDR3 runs 14 residues. The germline V and J ends were trimmed by 2 bases and 7 bases, with 11 bases remaining between them. The part of the CDR3 DNA that was read is TGTGCCAGCAGCTTACGGCAGGGTGGTGAAAAA. This sequence encodes CASSLRQGGEK. The whole CDR3 sequence reads CASSLRQGGEKLFF.

This clone was detected many times. The DNA ends 3 residues before the CDR3 does, and the rest of the CDR3 is filled in from the germline J gene. The chain recombines TRBV28 with TRBJ2-5; TRBD1 is a possible D gene (5 bases). CDR1 and CDR2 from the germline V gene are MDHEN and SYDVKM. Trimming removed 6 bases from V and 4 bases from J, with 12 bases in between. This CDR3 contains 13 residues. The sequenced part of the CDR3 DNA is TGTGCCAGCAGCCTAGGACAACCAGAGACC. This encodes CASSLGQPET. The whole CDR3 reads CASSLGQPETQYF.

This clone has a count of ten or more. From the germline J gene comes the end of the CDR3, since the read stops 3 residues before it. V gene TRBV9 combines with J gene TRBJ1-2; D is unclear. CDR3 length: 14 residues. Trimming took off 0 bases at V and 0 bases at J, with 6 bases between the two ends. Germline-derived CDR1 and CDR2 are SGDLS and YYNGEE. The CDR3 DNA, read in part, is TGTGCCAGCAGCGTAGGCGCGGCTAACTATGGC. Protein sequence: CASSVGAANYG. The full CDR3 reads CASSVGAANYGYTF.

This clone appeared many times. The read halts 3 residues ahead of the CDR3 end, with the missing end drawn from the germline J gene. The chain employs TRBV7-3 and TRBJ1-4; 8 nucleotides match TRBD1. The V gene end was trimmed by 5 bases and the J gene end by 7 bases; junction bases not matched to a gene: 9. The CDR3 loop spans 15 amino acids. Germline loops: CDR1 SGHTA, CDR2 FQGTGA. CDR3 bases read: TGTGCCAGCAGCCGGAATACTGGACAGGGTGAAAAA. It yields the protein CASSRNTGQGEK. The entire CDR3 reads CASSRNTGQGEKLFF. Based on the CDR3 plus reference TRBV7-3 and TRBJ1-4, the full variable domain is GAGVSQTPSNKVTEKGKYVELRCDPISGHTALYWYRQSLGQGPEFLIYFQGTGAADDSGLPNDRFFAVRPEGSVSTLKIQRTERGDSAVYLCASSRNTGQGEKLFFGSGTQLSVL.

This clone showed up many times. The read gets to within 3 residues of the CDR3 end, and the germline J gene fills in the rest. This chain links TRBV19 with TRBJ2-1; 12 bases are a match to TRBD2. CDR1 is LNHDA, CDR2 SQIVND, per germline (reference sequence). This CDR3 spans 15 amino acids. After removal of 4 bases from V and 4 bases from J, the junction contained 2 bases not matched to a gene. CDR3 loop: CASSKTSGGYNEQFF. The DNA read from the CDR3 is TGTGCCAGTAGTAAGACTAGCGGGGGATACAATGAG.

This clone was counted at least ten times. Read coverage stops 3 residues before the CDR3 terminus; the germline J gene supplies the remainder. The gene calls are TRBV5-1 and TRBJ1-2; D ambiguous. The CDR3 is 11 residues long. Germline V CDR1 and CDR2: SGHRS, YFSETQ. CDR3 sequence reads: CASRARFRYTF. The DNA read from the CDR3 is TGCGCCAGCAGGGCCAGATTTCGC.

In its sample, this clone was seen many times. The read halts 3 residues ahead of the CDR3 end, with the missing end drawn from the germline J gene. V usage is TRBV20-1 and J usage is TRBJ2-7, with D possibly matching TRBD1 (5 bases). The V end was cut by 6 bases, the J end by 3 bases, with 9 bases between. The CDR3 extends over 11 amino acids. Germline lookup yields CDR1 DFQATT and CDR2 SNEGSKA (reference sequence). CDR3 DNA, as far as it was read: TGCAGTGCGACTCAGGGCTACGAG. Protein product: CSATQGYE. The full CDR3 protein reads CSATQGYEQYF.

This clone was detected ten times or more. The sequenced fragment ends 3 residues before the CDR3 boundary, so the rest is inferred from the germline J gene. The V call is TRBV5-1, the J call TRBJ2-7; TRBD2 is a possible D gene (6 bases). The CDR3 is 14 residues long. The V end lost 4 bases, the J end lost 1 base, and 12 bases lay between the germline ends. Germline V gene sequence: CDR1 SGHRS, CDR2 YFSETQ. CDR3 residues: CASSRGTGSYEQYF. CDR3 DNA (partial): TGCGCCAGCAGCCGGGGGACGGGTTCCTACGAG.

This clone appeared a few times. The CDR3 end lies 3 residues beyond the end of the read and is filled in from the germline J gene. The V and J genes are TRBV6-2 or TRBV6-3 and TRBJ2-3; a weak D match, TRBD2 (5 bases). V was cut by 0 bases and J by 2 bases, with 12 bases left in between. Germline loops: CDR1 MNHEY, CDR2 SVGEGT. CDR3 length equals 16 residues. The CDR3 bases that were read are TGTGCCAGCAGTTACTCCGGCCCCGGGGACACAGATACG. It is translated as CASSYSGPGDTDT. From start to end, the CDR3 is CASSYSGPGDTDTQYF.

The table lists this clone with many counts. The CDR3 DNA, read in part, is TGTGCCACCGCCTGGCCAGGCGATAATTCACCC. Translating it yields CATAWPGDNSP. The full CDR3 protein is CATAWPGDNSPLHF. The chain couples TRBV19 to TRBJ1-6; D is ambiguous. The DNA ends 3 residues before the CDR3 does, and the rest of the CDR3 is filled in from the germline J gene. This CDR3 spans 14 amino acids. V was pared by 10 bases and J by 5 bases, with 15 bases between. Germline values: CDR1 LNHDA, CDR2 SQIVND (reference sequence).

In this sample, this clone turned up many times. CDR3 bases read: TGCAGTGCGCGTACCCCACTAGCGGCTAGCACAGATACG. This sequence encodes CSARTPLAASTDT. In full, the CDR3 reads CSARTPLAASTDTQYF. This chain links TRBV20-1 with TRBJ2-3, with 8 nucleotides matching TRBD2. The CDR3 extends 3 residues past the end of the read, so its final part is completed from the germline J gene. The germline CDR1 and CDR2 sequences are DFQATT and SNEGSKA (reference sequence). CDR3 size: 16 residues. The J segment lost 0 bases and the V segment lost 6 bases, leaving 11 bases of the junction unmatched.

This clone was recorded at least ten times. The read terminates 3 residues ahead of where the CDR3 ends, so the germline J gene completes it. The chain has TRBV5-1 and TRBJ2-7; D is undetermined. CDR3 length: 14 residues. V dropped 4 bases and J dropped 5 bases, with 16 bases sitting between them. CDR1 and CDR2 from the germline V gene are SGHRS and YFSETQ. CDR3 protein: CASSPGWYPDEQYF. Partial CDR3 DNA: TGCGCCAGCAGCCCAGGATGGTACCCCGACGAG.

In this sample, this clone turned up many times. The read finishes 3 residues shy of the CDR3 end, and the germline J gene is used to complete it. V is TRBV12-3 or TRBV12-4 and J is TRBJ2-1; 10 nucleotides agree with TRBD2. V lost 8 bases to trimming and J lost 3 bases; unmatched junction nucleotides: 7. The CDR3 spans 15 residues. The CDR3 here is CASCSGTSDYNEQFF. The sequenced CDR3 bases are TGTGCCAGCTGTTCCGGGACTAGCGACTACAATGAG.

Many counts were recorded for this clone. The read ends 3 residues shy of where the CDR3 ends; the end is completed using the germline J gene. The chain combines TRBV5-6 with TRBJ1-1; 8 positions agree with TRBD1. CDR1 is SGHDT and CDR2 is YYEEEE in the germline V gene. The CDR3 loop spans 14 amino acids. The V segment lost 2 bases and the J segment 1 base; nucleotides outside the gene matches: 1. This chain's CDR3 is CASSFGQGNTEAFF. The CDR3 DNA, read in part, is TGTGCCAGCAGCTTTGGACAGGGGAACACTGAA.

This clone was recorded at least ten times. The read finishes 3 residues shy of the CDR3 end, and the germline J gene is used to complete it. The V and J genes are TRBV10-3 and TRBJ2-3; 12 bases match TRBD2. CDR1 ENHRY and CDR2 SYGVKD come from the germline V gene. The CDR3 covers 15 residues. The junction had 1 base not matched to a gene; V was cut back by 6 bases and J by 0 bases. CDR3 amino acids: CAIRGLAGSTDTQYF. The sequenced CDR3 bases are TGTGCCATCAGAGGACTAGCGGGGAGCACAGATACG.

Ten or more counts support this clone. From the germline J gene comes the end of the CDR3, since the read stops 3 residues before it. The V and J genes are TRBV20-1 and TRBJ2-7; 8 bases map to TRBD1. CDR3 length: 15 amino acids. Losses at the gene ends were 4 bases for V and 3 bases for J; bases not matched to a gene: 11. From germline, CDR1 is DFQATT and CDR2 SNEGSKA (reference sequence). The CDR3 protein is CSAIIPGGYLYEQYF. CDR3 DNA (partial): TGCAGTGCTATAATACCAGGGGGCTATCTCTACGAG.

The table lists this clone with many counts. The CDR3 extends 3 residues past the end of the read, so its final part is completed from the germline J gene. The chain carries TRBV18 and TRBJ2-7, with 7 bases lining up with TRBD1. The V segment lost 5 bases and the J segment 0 bases; nucleotides outside the gene matches: 16. CDR1 KGHSH and CDR2 LQKENI come from the germline V gene. CDR3 length equals 18 residues. The chain's CDR3 is CASSSAYRDSLSSYEQYF. The CDR3 bases that were read are TGTGCCAGCTCATCGGCCTACCGGGACAGCTTAAGCTCCTACGAG.

This clone showed up many times. Read coverage stops 3 residues before the CDR3 terminus; the germline J gene supplies the remainder. The V and J genes are TRBV19 and TRBJ2-2, with D possibly matching TRBD2 (6 bases). Trimming took off 6 bases at V and 4 bases at J, with 15 bases between the two ends. Germline V gives CDR1 LNHDA, CDR2 SQIVND (reference sequence). CDR3 length: 15 residues. The CDR3 DNA, read in part, is TGTGCCAGTAGCCCTTCGGGGAGGTCCACCGGGGAG. Translating gives CASSPSGRSTGE. The whole CDR3 sequence is CASSPSGRSTGELFF.

The sample holds many counts of this clone. The read ends 3 residues before the CDR3 terminus; that terminus is restored from the germline J gene. The gene calls are TRBV28 and TRBJ2-5, with 7 bases identical to TRBD1. There are 16 residues in the CDR3. V was clipped by 6 bases and J by 0 bases; unmatched bases: 10. In germline, CDR1 is MDHEN, CDR2 SYDVKM. CDR3 DNA (partial): TGTGCCAGCAGCTCATGGGACAGCGGATACCAAGAGACC. Translation gives CASSSWDSGYQET. The entire CDR3 protein reads CASSSWDSGYQETQYF.

This clone was detected ten times or more. The DNA ends 3 residues before the CDR3 does, and the rest of the CDR3 is filled in from the germline J gene. The chain uses TRBV19 and TRBJ1-6; 9 nucleotides match TRBD1. Germline CDR1 is LNHDA and CDR2 is SQIVND (reference sequence). This CDR3 is built from 16 residues. V lost 3 bases and J lost 9; bases outside the gene matches: 9. The CDR3 protein is CASSMGGQGLISPLHF. The sequenced CDR3 bases are TGTGCCAGTAGTATGGGAGGACAGGGGCTTATTTCACCC.

The sample holds many counts of this clone. The CDR3 end is not reached by the read, which stops 3 residues before it; the germline J gene fills it in. The V call is TRBV7-2, the J call TRBJ2-7; 8 bases match TRBD1. CDR1 and CDR2 (germline): SGHTA, FQGNSA. There are 14 residues in the CDR3. Trimming cost V 6 bases and J 2 bases; bases outside gene matches: 6. The CDR3 bases that were read are TGTGCCAGCAGGAGACAGGGGCTCCCCTACGAG. The encoded protein is CASRRQGLPYE. The complete CDR3 sequence is CASRRQGLPYEQYF.

This clone appeared many times. The CDR3 end is not reached by the read, which stops 3 residues before it; the germline J gene fills it in. The chain links TRBV10-1 to TRBJ1-1, with 8 bases identical to TRBD1. The CDR3 extends over 15 amino acids. Per germline, CDR1 WNHNN and CDR2 SYGVQD (reference sequence). V shed 6 bases and J 0 bases; nucleotides not matched to a gene: 6. The CDR3 DNA, read in part, is TGCGCCAGCAGCCAACGGACAGGGCTGAACACTGAA. Its protein is CASSQRTGLNTE. The CDR3 in full is CASSQRTGLNTEAFF.

With respect to this clone: Read data end 3 residues before the CDR3 end; the end is taken from the germline J gene. The V gene is TRBV7-2, the J gene TRBJ1-1; 7 bases are shared with TRBD1. After removal of 9 bases from V and 5 bases from J, the junction contained 12 bases not matched to a gene. This CDR3 region has 14 residues. Germline CDR1 and CDR2: SGHTA and FQGNSA. CDR3 residues: CASSVDRARTEAFF. The DNA read from the CDR3 is TGTGCCAGTAGCGTAGACAGGGCAAGGACTGAA.

This clone was recorded many times. The CDR3 goes on 3 residues after the read ends, and that part is filled in from the germline J gene. This chain links TRBV11-2 with TRBJ1-2; 8 nucleotides match TRBD1. In germline, CDR1 is SGHAT, CDR2 FQNNGV. This CDR3 contains 13 residues. The CDR3 DNA, read in part, is TGTGCCAGCAGCTTAGGGACAGGGTACGGC. It encodes CASSLGTGYG. The whole CDR3 protein is CASSLGTGYGYTF.

This clone has ten or more counts. The missing CDR3 end, 3 residues past where the read stops, is filled in from the germline J gene. V and J are TRBV10-2 and TRBJ2-7; D possibly corresponds to TRBD2 (6 bases). Trimming shortened V by 6 bases and J by 3 bases, and 12 bases separated the two germline ends. Germline V CDR1 and CDR2: WSHSY, SAAADI. The CDR3 extends over 13 amino acids. CDR3 DNA, as far as it was read: TGCGCCAGCAGAGCGGGTAGGAACTACGAG. Translated, it gives CASRAGRNYE. The whole CDR3 is CASRAGRNYEQYF.

This clone was counted many times. The read terminates 3 residues ahead of where the CDR3 ends, so the germline J gene completes it. V is TRBV11-3 and J is TRBJ2-3; no clear D gene. The germline CDR1 and CDR2 sequences are SGHNT and YENEEA. The V and J ends lost 3 bases and 0 bases respectively, with 7 bases between them. CDR3 size: 14 residues. CDR3 residues: CASSLGRSTDTQYF. The covered CDR3 bases are TGTGCCAGCAGCTTGGGCAGAAGCACAGATACG.